This T cell receptor beta chain stems from a study of T cell responses to AZD1222 COVID-19 vaccine. Only in-frame clones appear in the TCRdb table, and some are missing; sequencing was by immunoSEQ multiplex PCR. The repertoire holds more than 95,000 clones, with around 92% as singletons. Whole-study findings and limits: Vaccine-associated CD4 TCRs spanned spike, dominant at 160-218 and 743-854.

As for this clone: What it binds is unknown.

Trimming removed 4 bases from V and 5 bases from J, with 20 bases in between. Germline loops: CDR1 LGHDT, CDR2 YNNKEL (reference sequence). CDR3 length: 16 amino acids. This clonotype was sampled from an adult in good health. This chain connects TRBV3-1 (or the pseudogene TRBV3-2) to TRBJ1-2; weak D call: TRBD1 (5 bases). This sample comprised peripheral blood, obtained on day 0 of AZD1222 vaccination. The CDR3 coding sequence is TGTGCCAGCAGCCGAGAGCCGGGACGGGCCTGGTATGGCTACACCTTC. Its protein product is CASSREPGRAWYGYTF.